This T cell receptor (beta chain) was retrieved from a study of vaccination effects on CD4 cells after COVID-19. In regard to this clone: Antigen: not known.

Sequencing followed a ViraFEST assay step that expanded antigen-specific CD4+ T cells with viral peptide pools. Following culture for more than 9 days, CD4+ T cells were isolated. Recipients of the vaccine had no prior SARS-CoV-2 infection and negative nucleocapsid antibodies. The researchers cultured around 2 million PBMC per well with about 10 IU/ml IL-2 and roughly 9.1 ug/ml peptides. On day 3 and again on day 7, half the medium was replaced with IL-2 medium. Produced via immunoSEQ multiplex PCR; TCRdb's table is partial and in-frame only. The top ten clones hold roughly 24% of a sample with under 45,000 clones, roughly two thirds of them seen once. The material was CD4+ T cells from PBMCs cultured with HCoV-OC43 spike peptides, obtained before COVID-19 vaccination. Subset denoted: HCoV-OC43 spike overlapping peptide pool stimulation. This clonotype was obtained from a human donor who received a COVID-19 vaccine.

CDR3 DNA sequence: TGTGCCAGCTCACCAAACAGGGGTGGCGAGACCCAGTACTTC. This gives the protein CASSPNRGGETQYF. The chain is built from TRBV18 and TRBJ2-5; TRBD1 matches 7 bases. The CDR3 loop spans 14 amino acids. Germline V lookup: CDR1 KGHSH, CDR2 LQKENI. Trimming took 2 bases from V and 5 from J; bases not matched to a gene: 5.